These 19 T cell receptor beta chains came from one sample sequenced in a study of T cells in Graves' hyperthyroidism and ophthalmopathy. TCR beta CDR3 regions were amplified from RNA transcripts. The HTBI primer set was used in a first-round RT-PCR of the TCR CDR3. TCRdb re-analysed the multiplex PCR reads in MiXCR, keeping a single row per CDR3 protein. In the table there are some 560,000 distinct CDR3 sequences, approximately 14% of which are singletons. Sequenced input: blood. These receptors were collected from a woman aged 40-49 years with Graves' hyperthyroidism.

V and J are TRBV28 and TRBJ2-3; D uncertain. Germline values: CDR1 MDHEN, CDR2 SYDVKM. This CDR3 spans 13 amino acids. Trimming shortened V by 6 bases and J by 2 bases, and 9 bases separated the two germline ends. The CDR3 region is CASSQPDTDTQYF. The CDR3 coding sequence is TGTGCCAGCAGCCAACCCGACACAGATACGCAGTATTTT. The full variable domain, completed using reference TRBV28 and TRBJ2-3, is DVKVTQSSRYLVKRTGEKVFLECVQDMDHENMFWYRQDPGLGLRLIYFSYDVKMKEKGDIPEGYSVSREKKERFSLILESASTNQTSMYLCASSQPDTDTQYFGPGTRLTVL.

This clonotype was observed at least ten times. The chain has TRBV7-2 and TRBJ2-7; the D call may be TRBD1 or TRBD2 (5 bases each). Per germline, CDR1 SGHTA and CDR2 FQGNSA. V shed 6 bases and J shed 0 bases, with 15 bases lying between them. The CDR3 covers 15 residues. CDR3 residues: CASSEPGLSSYEQYF. The DNA for the CDR3 is TGTGCCAGCAGTGAACCGGGGCTCAGCTCCTACGAGCAGTACTTC.

The genes are TRBV19 and TRBJ2-2; 7 bases map to TRBD1. CDR1 LNHDA and CDR2 SQIVND come from the germline V gene (reference sequence). The CDR3 is made up of 14 amino acids. Trimming at V came to 5 bases and at J to 3 bases, leaving 3 bases not matched to a gene. CDR3 in amino acids: CASSPGGDTGELFF. The CDR3, as DNA: TGTGCCAGTAGTCCAGGGGGAGACACCGGGGAGCTGTTTTTT.

This clonotype was seen a handful of times. The V and J genes are TRBV29-1 and TRBJ2-3; D not certain. The CDR3 is made up of 12 amino acids. The germline CDR1 and CDR2 sequences are SQVTM and ANQGSEA. Trimming removed 7 bases at V and 1 base at J, with 9 bases between. This chain's CDR3 is CSGVRGTDTQYF. Here the CDR3 DNA reads TGCAGCGGTGTACGGGGCACAGATACGCAGTATTTT.

This clonotype showed up many times. The chain recombines TRBV5-1 with TRBJ2-1; 9 bases match TRBD2. Germline CDR1 reads SGHRS; CDR2 reads YFSETQ. With V trimmed by 0 bases and J by 7 bases, 5 bases remained unmatched. The CDR3 has 15 residues. CDR3 sequence (DNA): TGCGCCAGCAGCTTGGTTGCGGGAGGGGGAAATGAGCAGTTCTTC. Translating gives CASSLVAGGGNEQFF.

V is TRBV2 and J is TRBJ2-5; TRBD1 or TRBD2 may be the D gene (5 bases each). CDR3 length equals 13 residues. The germline V and J ends were trimmed by 5 bases and 3 bases, with 10 bases remaining between them. Germline loops: CDR1 SNHLY, CDR2 FYNNEI. The CDR3 sequence: CASSMGTEETQYF. CDR3 sequence (DNA): TGTGCCAGCAGTATGGGGACCGAAGAGACCCAGTACTTC.

The J gene is TRBJ2-1, the V gene TRBV3-1, with TRBD2 matching over 7 bases. Losses at the gene ends were 4 bases for V and 8 bases for J; bases not matched to a gene: 5. The CDR3 totals 13 residues. Germline-derived CDR1 and CDR2 are LGHDT and YNNKEL (reference sequence). The CDR3 region is CASSPGGLDEQFF. CDR3 sequence (DNA): TGTGCCAGCAGCCCGGGGGGACTGGATGAGCAGTTCTTC.

V is TRBV5-1 and J is TRBJ2-2; 15 bases fit TRBD2. Germline CDR1 reads SGHRS; CDR2 reads YFSETQ. The V gene end was trimmed by 6 bases and the J gene end by 2 bases; junction bases not matched to a gene: 2. The CDR3 sequence is 16 residues long. For the CDR3, the DNA is TGCGCCAGCAAGGGACTAGCGGGAGGAAACACCGGGGAGCTGTTTTTT. Its translation: CASKGLAGGNTGELFF.

In its sample, this clonotype was seen many times. The gene calls are TRBV3-1 and TRBJ2-7, with 8 bases matching TRBD1. Germline CDR1 reads LGHDT; CDR2 reads YNNKEL (reference sequence). This CDR3 has 15 amino acids. The J segment lost 4 bases and the V segment lost 3 bases, leaving 8 bases of the junction unmatched. The CDR3 sequence is CASSQGGRGLYEQYF. CDR3 sequence (DNA): TGTGCCAGCAGCCAGGGAGGCAGGGGGCTGTACGAGCAGTACTTC.

The chain couples TRBV7-2 to TRBJ1-2; 8 bases match TRBD1. The CDR3 length is 17 residues. From germline, CDR1 is SGHTA and CDR2 FQGNSA. With 0 bases clipped from V and 8 bases from J, the junction kept 14 bases outside the gene matches. This CDR3 is CASSLARTGTGPPGYTF. The CDR3, as DNA: TGTGCCAGCAGCTTAGCGAGAACCGGGACAGGCCCTCCAGGCTACACCTTC.

Only a few counts were recorded for this clonotype. The genes are TRBV7-9 and TRBJ2-1; D possibly corresponds to TRBD2 (5 bases). The CDR3 covers 16 residues. Germline values: CDR1 SEHNR, CDR2 FQNEAQ (reference sequence). Deletions cut 8 bases from V and 1 base from J, with 18 bases between. The CDR3 reads CASRMDSSESYNEQFF. CDR3 in DNA: TGTGCCAGCCGGATGGACTCCTCGGAGTCCTACAATGAGCAGTTCTTC.

This clonotype was counted only a few times. Here the CDR3 DNA reads TGTGCCAGCAGACAAAACGTGGGGGGGCAAGCCTACGAGCAGTACTTC. This translates into CASRQNVGGQAYEQYF. V gene TRBV27 combines with J gene TRBJ2-7; D perhaps matches TRBD2 (7 bases). CDR1 and CDR2 (germline): MNHEY, SMNVEV (reference sequence). The CDR3 totals 16 residues. V lost 6 bases and J lost 2, with 20 bases in between.

In its sample, this clonotype was seen many times. The V gene is TRBV3-1, the J gene TRBJ1-5; maybe TRBD1 (5 bases). From germline, CDR1 is LGHDT and CDR2 YNNKEL (reference sequence). The CDR3 is 16 residues long. V lost 4 bases and J 9 bases, leaving 22 bases between the germline ends. CDR3 amino acids: CASSRGTGNFDWPQHF. CDR3 DNA: TGTGCCAGCAGCCGAGGGACGGGAAATTTCGATTGGCCCCAGCATTTT.

This clonotype showed up many times. The CDR3 DNA reads as TGTGCCACCAGTGATCCGGGACAGGGCGGTACCGGGGAGCTGTTTTTT. It translates to CATSDPGQGGTGELFF. V and J are TRBV24-1 and TRBJ2-2, with 9 bases that match TRBD1. The CDR3 sequence is 16 residues long. The germline V gene encodes CDR1 KGHDR and CDR2 SFDVKD. The junction had 6 bases not matched to a gene; V was cut back by 3 bases and J by 5 bases.

There are many counts of this clonotype. The rearrangement uses TRBV28 and TRBJ1-1; 8 bases line up with TRBD1. Trimming at V came to 5 bases and at J to 5 bases, leaving 10 bases not matched to a gene. Germline assignment: CDR1 MDHEN and CDR2 SYDVKM. This CDR3 is built from 15 residues. This CDR3 reads CASSRIQGARTEAFF. As DNA, the CDR3 is TGTGCCAGCAGTAGAATTCAGGGGGCGAGAACTGAAGCTTTCTTT.

This clonotype was counted at least ten times. The V and J genes are TRBV18 and TRBJ2-5; D is unclear. Germline CDR1 KGHSH, CDR2 LQKENI. The CDR3 covers 13 residues. The ends were cut back, 5 bases at V and 3 bases at J, with 10 bases in the middle. The CDR3 coding sequence is TGTGCCAGCTCATCCTTCCCGGAAGAGACCCAGTACTTC. This translates into CASSSFPEETQYF.

This clonotype was seen ten or more times. The rearrangement links TRBV5-1 to TRBJ2-4, with D perhaps matching TRBD1 (6 bases). V dropped 0 bases and J dropped 4 bases, with 8 bases sitting between them. CDR3 size: 14 residues. CDR1 SGHRS and CDR2 YFSETQ come from the germline V gene. The CDR3 DNA reads as TGCGCCAGCAGCTTGGGACAGGAAAAAAACATTCAGTACTTC. Translation gives CASSLGQEKNIQYF. Looking up the rest from reference TRBV5-1 and TRBJ2-4 gives the full variable domain: KAGVTQTPRYLIKTRGQQVTLSCSPISGHRSVSWYQQTPGQGLQFLFEYFSETQRNKGNFPGRFSGRQFSNSRSEMNVSTLELGDSALYLCASSLGQEKNIQYFGAGTRLSVL.

For this clonotype: A much larger clone differs from this one at a single base, so this may be a read error. V and J are TRBV28 and TRBJ2-7; 9 bases are shared with TRBD2. There are 15 residues in the CDR3. Looked up from germline, CDR1 is MDHEN and CDR2 is SYDVKM. CDR3 DNA: TGTGCCAACAGTTCCTTTTCTAGCGGGACATACGAGCAGTACTTC. Encoded protein: CANSSFSSGTYEQYF.

This clonotype has at least ten counts. The rearrangement uses TRBV20-1 and TRBJ2-7, with D possibly matching TRBD2 (5 bases). Trimming shortened V by 4 bases and J by 3 bases, and 13 bases separated the two germline ends. This CDR3 is built from 13 residues. In germline, CDR1 is DFQATT, CDR2 SNEGSKA (reference sequence). CDR3 nucleotides: TGCAGTGCTACCGGTGCGGGTGACTACGAGCAGTACTTC. Translated: CSATGAGDYEQYF.